The rows below give T cell receptor beta chains drawn from one sample of a study of PD-L1 blockade in urothelial cancer. The table came from immunoSEQ multiplex PCR; TCRdb's copy has only in-frame clones and leaves some out. The table has more than 80,000 clones, roughly 80% seen once. The sample here was PBMCs, taken around atezolizumab (anti-PD-L1) treatment. The receptor source for this set is a man in his sixties or seventies with urothelial cancer. The CDR3 runs from the conserved cysteine through the conserved F or W. D genes are given only for firm matches. Expanded clones are given a class, and other clones once, few, many or no size at all.

J: TRBJ2-5
V: TRBV7-7
D: TRBD1
size: .
CDR3: CASSPFPDRGTGETQYF
DNA: TGTGCCAGCAGCCCCTTCCCGGACAGGGGGACGGGGGAGACCCAGTACTTC

J: TRBJ1-5
V: TRBV30
D: .
size: few
CDR3: CAWSVGTPFQHF
DNA: TGTGCCTGGAGCGTTGGGACACCCTTCCAGCATTTT

J: TRBJ2-3
V: TRBV7-8
D: .
size: .
CDR3: CASSLVVSSIGGSTDTQYF
DNA: TGTGCCAGCAGCTTAGTGGTCTCCTCGATAGGGGGTAGCACAGATACGCAGTATTTT

J: TRBJ2-3
V: TRBV4-3
D: TRBD2
size: .
CDR3: CASSQDLAGNTDTQYF
DNA: TGCGCCAGCAGCCAAGATCTAGCGGGTAACACAGATACGCAGTATTTT

J: TRBJ2-7
V: TRBV6-1
D: .
size: few
CDR3: CASSEALKRTNYEQYF
DNA: TGTGCCAGCAGTGAAGCGCTGAAGCGTACGAACTACGAGCAGTACTTC

J: TRBJ2-2
V: TRBV5-4
D: .
size: few
CDR3: CASSLKGYTGELFF
DNA: TGTGCCAGCAGCTTGAAGGGGTACACCGGGGAGCTGTTTTTT

J: TRBJ2-7
V: TRBV6-5
D: .
size: .
CDR3: CASRESTTGDEQYF
DNA: TGTGCCAGCCGCGAATCGACTACGGGGGACGAGCAGTACTTC

J: TRBJ1-1
V: TRBV5-3
D: TRBD1
size: .
CDR3: CARSDGTAYTEAFF
DNA: TGTGCCAGAAGCGACGGGACAGCTTACACTGAAGCTTTCTTT

J: TRBJ2-7
V: TRBV19
D: .
size: .
CDR3: CASSTSVAAYEQYF
DNA: TGTGCCAGTAGTACTAGTGTTGCCGCCTACGAGCAGTACTTC

J: TRBJ2-7
V: TRBV4-1
D: TRBD2
size: .
CDR3: CASSQVPSGAYEQYF
DNA: TGCGCCAGCAGCCAAGTACCTAGCGGAGCCTACGAGCAGTACTTC

J: TRBJ2-1
V: TRBV11-2
D: .
size: .
CDR3: CASSLNSDEQFF
DNA: TGTGCCAGCAGCCTAAACTCGGATGAGCAGTTCTTC

J: TRBJ1-5
V: TRBV7-9
D: TRBD1
size: .
CDR3: CASSSGTGSRDQPQHF
DNA: TGTGCCAGCAGCTCGGGGACAGGGAGTCGGGATCAGCCCCAGCATTTT

J: TRBJ2-3
V: TRBV29-1
D: .
size: .
CDR3: CSVTNPREADTQYF
DNA: TGCAGCGTTACTAATCCGAGGGAGGCAGATACGCAGTATTTT

J: TRBJ1-2
V: TRBV9
D: .
size: many
CDR3: CASSVGRGSDYGYTF
DNA: TGTGCCAGCAGCGTAGGACGGGGGTCGGACTATGGCTACACCTTC

J: TRBJ2-1
V: TRBV5-6
D: TRBD2
size: .
CDR3: CASSFPGLGTGNEQFF
DNA: TGTGCCAGCAGTTTCCCGGGACTAGGAACGGGCAATGAGCAGTTCTTC

J: TRBJ1-1
V: TRBV6-6
D: .
size: .
CDR3: CASSTGRGTEAFF
DNA: TGTGCCAGCAGTACCGGCAGGGGCACTGAAGCTTTCTTT

J: TRBJ2-1
V: TRBV4-2
D: .
size: .
CDR3: CASSQDRAQGWNEQFF
DNA: TGTGCCAGCAGCCAAGACAGGGCACAAGGGTGGAATGAGCAGTTCTTC

J: TRBJ2-7
V: TRBV6-4
D: TRBD1
size: .
CDR3: CASSPGTGSYEQYF
DNA: TGTGCCAGCAGTCCCGGGACAGGCTCATACGAGCAGTACTTC

J: TRBJ2-1
V: TRBV11-2
D: TRBD2
size: once
CDR3: CASSFIAGGDNEQFF
DNA: TGTGCCAGCAGCTTTATAGCGGGGGGTGACAATGAGCAGTTCTTC

J: TRBJ1-2
V: TRBV6-1
D: .
size: .
CDR3: CASKDREYGYTF
DNA: TGTGCCAGCAAAGATAGGGAGTATGGCTACACCTTC